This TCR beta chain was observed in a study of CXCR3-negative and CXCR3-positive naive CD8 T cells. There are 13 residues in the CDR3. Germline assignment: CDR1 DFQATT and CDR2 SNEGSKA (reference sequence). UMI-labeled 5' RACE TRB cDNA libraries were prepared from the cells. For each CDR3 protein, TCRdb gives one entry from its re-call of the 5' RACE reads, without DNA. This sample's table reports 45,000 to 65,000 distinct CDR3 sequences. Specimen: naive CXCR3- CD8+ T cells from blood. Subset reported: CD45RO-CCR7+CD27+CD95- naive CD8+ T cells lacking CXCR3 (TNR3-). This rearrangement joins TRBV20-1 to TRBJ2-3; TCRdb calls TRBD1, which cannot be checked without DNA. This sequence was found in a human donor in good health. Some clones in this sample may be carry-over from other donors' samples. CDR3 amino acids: CSAPGTSTDTQYF.